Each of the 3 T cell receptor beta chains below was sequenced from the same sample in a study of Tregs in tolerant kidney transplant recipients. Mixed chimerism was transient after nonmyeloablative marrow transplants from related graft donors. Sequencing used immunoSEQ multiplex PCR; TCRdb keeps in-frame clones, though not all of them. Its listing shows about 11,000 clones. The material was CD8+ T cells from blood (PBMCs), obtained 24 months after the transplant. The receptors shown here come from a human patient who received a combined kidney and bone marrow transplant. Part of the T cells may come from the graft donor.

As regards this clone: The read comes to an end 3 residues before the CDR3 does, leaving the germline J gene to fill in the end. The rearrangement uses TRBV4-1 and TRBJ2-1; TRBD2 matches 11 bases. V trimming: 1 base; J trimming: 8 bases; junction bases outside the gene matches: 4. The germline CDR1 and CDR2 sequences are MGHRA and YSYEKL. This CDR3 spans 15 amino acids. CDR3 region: CASSQGTSGFYEQFF. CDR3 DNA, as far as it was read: TGCGCCAGCAGCCAAGGGACTAGCGGGTTCTATGAG.

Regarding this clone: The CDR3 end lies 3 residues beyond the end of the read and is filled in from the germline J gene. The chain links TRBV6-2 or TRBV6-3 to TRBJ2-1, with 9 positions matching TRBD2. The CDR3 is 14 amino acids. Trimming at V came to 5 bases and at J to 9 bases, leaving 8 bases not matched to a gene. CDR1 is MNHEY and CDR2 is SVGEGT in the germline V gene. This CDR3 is CASSRLAGRGEQFF. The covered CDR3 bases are TGTGCCAGCAGTCGGCTAGCGGGAAGGGGTGAG.

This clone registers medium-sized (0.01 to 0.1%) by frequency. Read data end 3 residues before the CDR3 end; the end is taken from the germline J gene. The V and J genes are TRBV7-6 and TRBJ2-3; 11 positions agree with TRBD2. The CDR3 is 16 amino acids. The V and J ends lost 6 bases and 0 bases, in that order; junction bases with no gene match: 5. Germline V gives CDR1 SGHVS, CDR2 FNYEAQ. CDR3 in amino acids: CASRQTSGGSTDTQYF. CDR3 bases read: TGTGCCAGCAGGCAAACTAGCGGGGGTAGCACAGATACG.